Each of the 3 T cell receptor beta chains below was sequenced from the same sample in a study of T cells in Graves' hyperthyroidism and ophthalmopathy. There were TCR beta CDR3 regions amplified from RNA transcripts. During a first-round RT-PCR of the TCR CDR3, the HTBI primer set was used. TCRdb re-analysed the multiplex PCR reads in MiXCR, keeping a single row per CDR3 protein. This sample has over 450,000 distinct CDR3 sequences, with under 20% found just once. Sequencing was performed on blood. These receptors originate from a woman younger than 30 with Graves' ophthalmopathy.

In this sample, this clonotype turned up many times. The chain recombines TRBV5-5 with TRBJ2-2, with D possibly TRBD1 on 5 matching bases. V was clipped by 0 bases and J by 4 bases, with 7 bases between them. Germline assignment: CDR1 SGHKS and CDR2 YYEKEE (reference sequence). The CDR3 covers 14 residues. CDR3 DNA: TGTGCCAGCAGCTTGGGGGGCGTCACCGGGGAGCTGTTTTTT. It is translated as CASSLGGVTGELFF. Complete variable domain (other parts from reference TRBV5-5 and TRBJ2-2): DAGVTQSPTHLIKTRGQQVTLRCSPISGHKSVSWYQQVLGQGPQFIFQYYEKEERGRGNFPDRFSARQFPNYSSELNVNALLLGDSALYLCASSLGGVTGELFFGEGSRLTVL.

The CDR3 coding sequence is TGTGCCAGCAACCGACAGGGTTCTAATGAGCAGTTCTTC. Its protein is CASNRQGSNEQFF. This rearrangement joins TRBV2 to TRBJ2-1, with TRBD1 matching 7 bases. From germline, CDR1 is SNHLY and CDR2 FYNNEI. This CDR3 region has 13 residues. Trimming at V came to 7 bases and at J to 7 bases, leaving 7 bases not matched to a gene.

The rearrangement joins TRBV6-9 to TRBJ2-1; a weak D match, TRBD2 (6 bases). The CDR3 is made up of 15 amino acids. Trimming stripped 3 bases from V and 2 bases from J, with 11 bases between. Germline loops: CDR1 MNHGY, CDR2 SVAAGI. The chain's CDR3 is CASSYRRATYNEQFF. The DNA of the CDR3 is TGTGCCAGCAGTTACAGGAGGGCCACCTACAATGAGCAGTTCTTC.